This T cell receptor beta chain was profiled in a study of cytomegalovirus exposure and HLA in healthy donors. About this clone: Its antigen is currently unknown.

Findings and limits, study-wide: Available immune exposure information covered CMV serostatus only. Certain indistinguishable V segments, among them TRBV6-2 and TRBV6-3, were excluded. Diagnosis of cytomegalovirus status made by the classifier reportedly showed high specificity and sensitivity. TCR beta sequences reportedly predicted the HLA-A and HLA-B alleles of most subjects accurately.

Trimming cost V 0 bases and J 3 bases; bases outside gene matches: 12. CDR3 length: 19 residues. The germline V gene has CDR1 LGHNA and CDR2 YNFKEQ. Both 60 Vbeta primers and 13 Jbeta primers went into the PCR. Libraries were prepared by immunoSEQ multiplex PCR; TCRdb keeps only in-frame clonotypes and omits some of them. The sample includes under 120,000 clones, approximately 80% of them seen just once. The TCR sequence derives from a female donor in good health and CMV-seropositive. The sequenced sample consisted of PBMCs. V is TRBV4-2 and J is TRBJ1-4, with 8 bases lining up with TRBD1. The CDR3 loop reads CASSQDLAGGVRPNEKLFF. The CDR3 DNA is TGTGCCAGCAGCCAAGATTTGGCAGGGGGCGTCCGCCCTAATGAAAAACTGTTTTTT.